One sample yielded the 13 T cell receptor beta chains listed below, sequenced in a study of T-cell memory formation after mild COVID-19. TCRdb reprocessed the 5' RACE reads with MiXCR, giving one entry per CDR3 protein. The sample includes approximately 400,000 distinct CDR3 sequences, under 20% of them seen just once. Sequenced input: PBMCs or a T cell subset sorted from them (not recorded which). The origin of the receptors is a man younger than 30 who had mild COVID-19 (a few samples of this study predate the infection). Cell type and time point are not known.

The chain uses TRBV7-3 and TRBJ1-6, with a tentative D call TRBD1 (5 bases). Germline V lookup: CDR1 SGHTA, CDR2 FQGTGA. V shed 5 bases and J shed 7 bases, with 12 bases lying between them. The CDR3 is 14 amino acids. In DNA form, the CDR3 reads TGTGCCAGCAGCATCGGGACGGTGAATTCACCCCTCCACTTT. It is translated as CASSIGTVNSPLHF.

This clonotype was counted many times. J is TRBJ2-7 and V is TRBV5-5; TRBD2 matches 7 bases. The CDR3 runs 16 residues. V was pared by 4 bases and J by 5 bases, with 15 bases of the junction left unmatched. Per germline, CDR1 SGHKS and CDR2 YYEKEE (reference sequence). The CDR3 loop reads CASSPTGEGRVHEQYV. The CDR3 nucleotides read TGTGCCAGCAGCCCGACCGGGGAGGGACGTGTTCACGAGCAGTACGTC.

This clonotype has only a few counts. This chain uses TRBV7-2 with TRBJ2-3, with 7 bases fitting TRBD1. V shed 2 bases and J 10 bases; nucleotides not matched to a gene: 3. CDR1 SGHTA and CDR2 FQGNSA come from the germline V gene. The CDR3 runs 12 residues. The CDR3 protein is CASSLRTGPQYF. In DNA form, the CDR3 reads TGTGCCAGCAGCTTACGGACAGGCCCGCAGTATTTT.

The DNA of the CDR3 is TGTGCCAGCAGCTGGACTAGCGGCTCTAGCACAGATACGCAGTATTTT. This translates into CASSWTSGSSTDTQYF. The chain carries TRBV6-4 and TRBJ2-3, with 10 bases identical to TRBD2. CDR1 is MRHNA and CDR2 is SNTAGT in the germline V gene. The CDR3 loop spans 16 amino acids. J was trimmed by 0 bases and V by 6 bases; bases with no gene match: 6.

This sequence joins TRBV19 and TRBJ1-5, with a weak D call TRBD1 (6 bases). This CDR3 contains 16 residues. The germline gives CDR1 LNHDA, CDR2 SQIVND (reference sequence). V was shortened by 7 bases and J by 2 bases, with 18 bases between the two germline ends. CDR3 protein: CASTGGRGFGNQPQHF. DNA for the CDR3: TGTGCCAGTACCGGGGGGCGGGGGTTCGGCAATCAGCCCCAGCATTTT. Complete variable domain (other parts from reference TRBV19 and TRBJ1-5): DGGITQSPKYLFRKEGQNVTLSCEQNLNHDAMYWYRQDPGQGLRLIYYSQIVNDFQKGDIAEGYSVSREKKESFPLTVTSAQKNPTAFYLCASTGGRGFGNQPQHFGDGTRLSIL.

This chain uses TRBV7-2 with TRBJ2-5; 11 bases map to TRBD2. The CDR3 covers 15 residues. Germline CDR1 SGHTA, CDR2 FQGNSA. Trimming took 8 bases from V and 2 from J; bases not matched to a gene: 7. As DNA, the CDR3 is TGTGCCAGCTCCTCTAGCGGGGGGCTACAAGAGACCCAGTACTTC. The encoded protein is CASSSSGGLQETQYF.

This clonotype was picked up a small number of times. The chain is built from TRBV5-1 and TRBJ2-3; 10 bases line up with TRBD2. After removal of 7 bases from V and 2 bases from J, the junction contained 10 bases not matched to a gene. The CDR3 extends over 16 amino acids. Germline V gene lookup returns CDR1 SGHRS and CDR2 YFSETQ. This CDR3 is CASCIAGGLNTDTQYF. CDR3 in DNA: TGCGCCAGCTGCATAGCGGGGGGTTTAAACACAGATACGCAGTATTTT.

This clonotype was picked up a small number of times. This rearrangement joins TRBV28 to TRBJ2-7, with D unclear. Trimming pared 6 bases from V and 0 bases from J, leaving 9 bases between. The CDR3 is 13 amino acids. CDR1 is MDHEN, CDR2 SYDVKM, per germline. The DNA of the CDR3 is TGTGCCAGCAGCTTGGAGAGCTCCTACGAGCAGTACGTC. This translates into CASSLESSYEQYV.

The chain is built from TRBV4-2 and TRBJ1-5, with 9 nucleotides matching TRBD1. The CDR3 has 17 amino acids. Germline V lookup: CDR1 LGHNA, CDR2 YNFKEQ. V shed 5 bases and J 1 base; nucleotides not matched to a gene: 9. The CDR3 protein is CASSVIGTGSSNQPQHF. CDR3 DNA: TGTGCCAGCAGCGTCATTGGGACAGGGTCGAGCAATCAGCCCCAGCATTTT.

This clonotype occurred a few times. This chain uses TRBV6-5 with TRBJ1-1, with D perhaps matching TRBD1 (5 bases). This CDR3 is 14 amino acids long. The V gene's germline CDR1 is MNHEY and CDR2 SVGAGI. Trimming shortened V by 4 bases and J by 3 bases, and 12 bases separated the two germline ends. CDR3 coding DNA: TGTGCCAGCAGTTGGGGGGTGCGAGACACTGAAGCTTTCTTT. Its translation: CASSWGVRDTEAFF.

This clonotype was observed a handful of times. V gene TRBV7-2 combines with J gene TRBJ1-3; D remains ambiguous. With 3 bases removed from V and 2 bases from J, the gap between germline ends came to 5 bases. This CDR3 is 13 amino acids long. The germline CDR1 and CDR2 sequences are SGHTA and FQGNSA. The CDR3 DNA sequence: TGTGCCAGCAGCTTCAATACTGGAAACACCATATATTTT. Its protein is CASSFNTGNTIYF.

This chain connects TRBV30 to TRBJ1-2; D gene uncertain. The CDR3 loop spans 11 amino acids. Germline V gives CDR1 GTSNPN, CDR2 SVGIG (reference sequence). Between the trimmed V and J ends, which lost 0 bases and 8 bases, there was a span of 7 bases. In DNA, the CDR3 is TGTGCCTGGAGTGTTGCGCTGGGCTACACCTTC. Translating it yields CAWSVALGYTF.

The chain employs TRBV24-1 and TRBJ1-2; 8 bases map to TRBD1. The CDR3 runs to 13 residues. Trimming took 3 bases from V and 8 from J; bases not matched to a gene: 4. CDR1 and CDR2 from the germline V gene are KGHDR and SFDVKD. This CDR3 reads CATSDTGGLGYTF. The CDR3 nucleotides are TGTGCCACCAGTGATACAGGGGGTTTAGGCTACACCTTC.